A single sample is the source of the 9 T cell receptor beta chains below, sequenced in a study of post-analysis software for immune sequencing data. The study, taken as a whole, reports: The study found TRBV5-6, TRBV5-1 and TRBV20-1 among five TRBV segments more frequent in patients than controls.

Which antigens these TCRs recognize remains unknown. Tagging with unique molecular identifiers was a feature of the TCR beta cDNA libraries. TCRdb used MiXCR to reprocess the PCR reads, holding one entry per CDR3 protein. The sample includes 400,000 to 500,000 distinct CDR3 sequences, 30% to 40% of them seen just once. What was sequenced was blood. These receptors all stem from a girl aged 2 to 9 with multiple sclerosis.

The chain links TRBV15 to TRBJ2-1; D unresolved. The CDR3 is 13 amino acids. Germline CDR1 is LNHNV and CDR2 is YYDKDF (reference sequence). The V gene lost 0 bases and the J gene lost 8 bases, with 8 bases spanning the gap. The CDR3 protein is CATSRDLPHEQFF. The CDR3 coding sequence is TGTGCCACCAGCAGAGATCTCCCGCATGAGCAGTTCTTC.

This clonotype was found a few times. The chain joins TRBV10-3 to TRBJ2-5, with D possibly being TRBD2 (5 bases). Trimming stripped 3 bases from V and 1 base from J, with 15 bases between. The germline V gene encodes CDR1 ENHRY and CDR2 SYGVKD. This CDR3 has 16 amino acids. The CDR3 DNA is TGTGCCATCAGTGAAGACTACCTAGGGCCCCAAGAGACCCAGTACTTC. Encoded protein: CAISEDYLGPQETQYF.

In its sample, this clonotype was seen a few times. The rearrangement links TRBV12-3 or TRBV12-4 to TRBJ2-1; 14 nucleotides match TRBD2. V lost 5 bases and J lost 9; bases outside the gene matches: 9. The CDR3 has 16 amino acids. CDR3 sequence: CASSPRGLAGVSEQFF. CDR3 in DNA: TGTGCCAGCAGTCCCCGGGGACTAGCGGGAGTGTCTGAGCAGTTCTTC.

The gene calls are TRBV7-2 and TRBJ2-5; 12 nucleotides line up with TRBD2. V shed 4 bases and J 5 bases; nucleotides not matched to a gene: 5. Germline lookup yields CDR1 SGHTA and CDR2 FQGNSA. The CDR3 spans 15 residues. The CDR3 loop reads CASSYWTSGIETQYF. DNA for the CDR3: TGTGCCAGCAGCTACTGGACTAGCGGGATCGAGACCCAGTACTTC.

The gene calls are TRBV4-2 and TRBJ2-5, with 7 bases fitting TRBD1. Gene TRBJ2-7 matches the end of the DNA better, so the J call may be wrong. The CDR3 totals 13 residues. The V gene's germline CDR1 is LGHNA and CDR2 YNFKEQ. CDR3 residues: CASSETGTYEQYF. The CDR3 DNA reads TGTGCCAGCAGCGAGACAGGGACCTACGAGCAGTACTTC.

The rearrangement uses TRBV27 and TRBJ1-2; no reliable D call. V was pared by 2 bases and J by 2 bases, with 12 bases between. The CDR3 covers 15 residues. Germline lookup yields CDR1 MNHEY and CDR2 SMNVEV (reference sequence). CDR3 sequence (DNA): TGTGCCAGCAGTTTAAAGGGCGGCAAGAACTATGGCTACACCTTC. It encodes CASSLKGGKNYGYTF.

This chain links TRBV6-6 with TRBJ1-2, with D hard to call. The CDR3 consists of 15 residues. Germline values: CDR1 MNHNY, CDR2 SVGAGI (reference sequence). Trimming left V 1 base short and J 3 bases short, with 12 bases between. Here the CDR3 DNA reads TGTGCCAGCAGTTACTTAGCTCGGGCGCACTATGGCTACACCTTC. This sequence encodes CASSYLARAHYGYTF.

CDR3 protein: CASSSLGGGTDTQYF. For the CDR3, the DNA is TGCGCCAGCAGCTCTCTAGGGGGCGGGACAGATACGCAGTATTTT. The rearrangement links TRBV5-1 to TRBJ2-3; 7 bases line up with TRBD1. This CDR3 has 15 amino acids. V was pared by 3 bases and J by 3 bases, with 7 bases of the junction left unmatched. Germline CDR1 and CDR2: SGHRS and YFSETQ. The whole variable domain, filled in from reference TRBV5-1 and TRBJ2-3, reads KAGVTQTPRYLIKTRGQQVTLSCSPISGHRSVSWYQQTPGQGLQFLFEYFSETQRNKGNFPGRFSGRQFSNSRSEMNVSTLELGDSALYLCASSSLGGGTDTQYFGPGTRLTVL.

This clonotype was seen once. This rearrangement joins TRBV28 to TRBJ2-7, with D perhaps matching TRBD2 (6 bases). Germline V gene data show CDR1 as MDHEN and CDR2 as SYDVKM. The CDR3 runs 15 residues. Deletions cut 2 bases from V and 4 bases from J, with 15 bases between. This chain's CDR3 is CASSLKLWEAYEQYF. The CDR3 DNA follows: TGTGCCAGCAGTTTAAAGTTGTGGGAGGCTTACGAGCAGTACTTC.